A single sample is the source of the 25 T cell receptor beta chains below, sequenced in a study of blood T cell repertoires in COVID-19. Clones were sequenced by immunoSEQ multiplex PCR, and TCRdb holds only the in-frame ones, with some missing. The sample consists of about 99,000 clones, 87% of them appearing once. Material: peripheral blood. Source of these receptors: a man over 45 with acute or convalescent COVID-19.

Comments on this clone: At one of its ends the junction is not consistent with the germline gene, which may arise from a read error. The genes are TRBV5-6 and TRBJ2-7, with 8 bases lining up with TRBD1. Germline V gene data show CDR1 as SGHDT and CDR2 as YYEEEE. The CDR3 runs to 12 residues. The CDR3 reads CASSAGQGLEDF. The CDR3, as DNA: TGTGCCAGCAGCGCCGGACAGGGCCTAGAAGACTTC.

This clone has just a few counts. The chain links TRBV10-3 to TRBJ1-4; D is perhaps TRBD1 (5 bases). Germline V gene data show CDR1 as ENHRY and CDR2 as SYGVKD. V lost 2 bases and J lost 5, with 9 bases in between. The CDR3 sequence is 14 residues long. For the CDR3, the DNA is TGTGCCATCAGTGAGAGGGGAGGGAATGAAAAACTGTTTTTT. This gives the protein CAISERGGNEKLFF.

The chain couples TRBV6-6 to TRBJ1-1, with 8 bases aligning to TRBD1. Germline values: CDR1 MNHNY, CDR2 SVGAGI (reference sequence). With 3 bases clipped from V and 5 bases from J, the junction kept 5 bases outside the gene matches. The CDR3 sequence is 14 residues long. The CDR3 reads CASSYVDRATEAFF. CDR3 DNA: TGTGCCAGCAGTTATGTGGACAGGGCGACTGAAGCTTTCTTT.

This clone came up a few times. The chain joins TRBV3-1 (or the pseudogene TRBV3-2) to TRBJ2-1; 11 positions match TRBD2. After removal of 4 bases from V and 9 bases from J, the junction contained 11 bases not matched to a gene. CDR1 and CDR2 from the germline V gene are LGHDT and YNNKEL (reference sequence). CDR3 size: 16 residues. The CDR3 coding sequence is TGTGCCAGCAGCCGACGAACTAGCGGGAGCCGCCTTGAGCAGTTCTTC. It is translated as CASSRRTSGSRLEQFF.

This chain uses TRBV6-5 with TRBJ2-1; unclear D gene. The CDR3 covers 13 residues. The V and J ends lost 2 bases and 10 bases respectively, with 12 bases between them. Germline-derived CDR1 and CDR2 are MNHEY and SVGAGI. CDR3 nucleotide sequence: TGTGCCAGCAGTTACAACATCCTGAAGGAGCAGTTCTTC. Encoded protein: CASSYNILKEQFF.

There are a few counts of this clone. This chain joins TRBV30 and TRBJ2-1; D remains unclear. V was trimmed by 0 bases and J by 6 bases, leaving 6 bases between them. Germline assignment: CDR1 GTSNPN and CDR2 SVGIG (reference sequence). This CDR3 comprises 12 residues. CDR3 residues: CAWSVVLNEQFF. CDR3 coding DNA: TGTGCCTGGAGTGTAGTACTCAATGAGCAGTTCTTC.

The CDR3 here is CASSQDRSSGTRTDTQYF. The CDR3 DNA reads TGCGCCAGCAGCCAAGATCGCTCTAGCGGAACACGCACAGATACGCAGTATTTT. The rearrangement joins TRBV4-1 to TRBJ2-3; 7 bases are shared with TRBD2. J lost 1 base, V lost 0 bases, and 10 bases had no gene match. This CDR3 is built from 18 residues. The germline V gene has CDR1 MGHRA and CDR2 YSYEKL.

This chain joins TRBV11-2 and TRBJ1-2, with a possible D match to TRBD1 (5 bases). CDR1 and CDR2 (germline): SGHAT, FQNNGV. V lost 0 bases, J lost 8 bases, and 10 bases lay in between. This CDR3 contains 13 residues. The CDR3 nucleotides are TGTGCCAGCAGCTTAGACGGGGGGAACGGCTACACCTTC. The encoded protein is CASSLDGGNGYTF.

This clone appeared a few times. V is TRBV3-1 (or the pseudogene TRBV3-2) and J is TRBJ2-2; D not certain. Looked up from germline, CDR1 is LGHDT and CDR2 is YNNKEL (reference sequence). The CDR3 length is 16 residues. Trimming stripped 0 bases from V and 1 base from J, with 9 bases between. The CDR3 here is CASSQDRPGNTGELFF. The CDR3 nucleotides read TGTGCCAGCAGCCAAGACCGCCCGGGGAACACCGGGGAGCTGTTTTTT.

This clone appeared a few times. CDR3 sequence: CASSLPGQGATGANVLTF. CDR3 nucleotide sequence: TGTGCCAGCAGCTTACCGGGACAGGGGGCAACTGGGGCCAACGTCCTGACTTTC. The chain carries TRBV7-9 and TRBJ2-6; 12 bases match TRBD1. Germline CDR1 reads SEHNR; CDR2 reads FQNEAQ (reference sequence). This CDR3 is 18 amino acids long. The J segment lost 2 bases and the V segment lost 2 bases, leaving 4 bases of the junction unmatched.

The chain employs TRBV11-3 and TRBJ2-2; the D is unclear. The germline V gene has CDR1 SGHNT and CDR2 YENEEA. The ends were cut back, 4 bases at V and 8 bases at J, with 14 bases in the middle. The CDR3 sequence is 14 residues long. CDR3 residues: CASSSTQSLGELFF. DNA for the CDR3: TGTGCCAGCAGCTCTACCCAATCCTTGGGGGAGCTGTTTTTT.

This clone was seen just once. J is TRBJ2-7 and V is TRBV5-1, with 13 bases matching TRBD2. The ends lost 4 bases at V and 3 bases at J; junction bases unmatched: 7. The CDR3 has 16 amino acids. Germline CDR1 SGHRS, CDR2 YFSETQ. The CDR3 protein is CASSGGLAGTSYEQYF. The CDR3 coding sequence is TGCGCCAGCAGCGGGGGACTAGCGGGAACGAGCTACGAGCAGTACTTC.

This clone was found once. J is TRBJ1-1 and V is TRBV7-2, with D uncertain. V lost 4 bases to trimming and J lost 4 bases, with 10 bases between them. The CDR3 sequence is 13 residues long. From germline, CDR1 is SGHTA and CDR2 FQGNSA. The CDR3 coding sequence is TGTGCCAGCAGCTCAAATCGGGGCACTGAAGCTTTCTTT. This gives the protein CASSSNRGTEAFF.

This clone has just a few counts. The identical CDR3 is also encoded by other nucleotide sequences in the sample. The chain couples TRBV19 to TRBJ2-7, with 7 bases that match TRBD2. The CDR3 sequence is 14 residues long. With 1 base clipped from V and 1 base from J, the junction kept 1 base outside the gene matches. Germline V gives CDR1 LNHDA, CDR2 SQIVND (reference sequence). DNA for the CDR3: TGTGCCAGTAGTATAGGGGGACTATCCTACGAGCAGTACTTC. Translation: CASSIGGLSYEQYF.

The chain employs TRBV27 and TRBJ2-2; TRBD1 matches at 9 bases. The CDR3 extends over 16 amino acids. The V gene's germline CDR1 is MNHEY and CDR2 SMNVEV (reference sequence). Trimming removed 5 bases from V and 5 bases from J; junction bases left unmatched: 9. CDR3 protein: CASSPVGQGLTGELFF. The CDR3 DNA follows: TGTGCCAGCAGTCCTGTGGGACAGGGTTTGACCGGGGAGCTGTTTTTT.

This chain joins TRBV5-1 and TRBJ2-1; 8 bases match TRBD2. This CDR3 has 17 residues. V shed 5 bases, J shed 0 bases, and the junction held 10 bases outside the gene matches. The germline gives CDR1 SGHRS, CDR2 YFSETQ. CDR3 residues: CASSYRTSRSSYNEQFF. As DNA, the CDR3 is TGCGCCAGCAGTTACCGGACTAGCCGTAGCTCCTACAATGAGCAGTTCTTC.

V and J are TRBV5-4 and TRBJ2-3, with 12 nucleotides matching TRBD2. With 4 bases clipped from V and 1 base from J, the junction kept 1 base outside the gene matches. This CDR3 is 15 amino acids long. Germline assignment: CDR1 SGHNT and CDR2 YYREEE (reference sequence). The CDR3, as DNA: TGTGCCAGCAGCGCTAGCGGGGGGGGCACAGATACGCAGTATTTT. Translation: CASSASGGGTDTQYF. The complete variable domain, with remaining parts taken from reference TRBV5-4 and TRBJ2-3, reads ETGVTQSPTHLIKTRGQQVTLRCSSQSGHNTVSWYQQALGQGPQFIFQYYREEENGRGNFPPRFSGLQFPNYSSELNVNALELDDSALYLCASSASGGGTDTQYFGPGTRLTVL.

The gene calls are TRBV27 and TRBJ1-6, with D possibly being TRBD1 (6 bases). Germline lookup yields CDR1 MNHEY and CDR2 SMNVEV (reference sequence). V shed 3 bases and J shed 7 bases, with 10 bases lying between them. The CDR3 is 14 amino acids. Written as DNA, the CDR3 is TGTGCCAGCAGTTTCGGGCAGGGGAATTCACCCCTCCACTTT. Protein sequence: CASSFGQGNSPLHF.

This clone was counted a single time. CDR3 amino acids: CASSRLAGATGELFF. In nucleotides, the CDR3 is TGTGCCAGCAGTCGACTAGCGGGCGCCACCGGGGAGCTGTTTTTT. The V gene is TRBV4-2, the J gene TRBJ2-2; 10 bases line up with TRBD2. J lost 4 bases, V lost 6 bases, and 5 bases had no gene match. The CDR3 is made up of 15 amino acids. Germline V gene data show CDR1 as LGHNA and CDR2 as YNFKEQ.

This chain links TRBV5-1 with TRBJ2-6, with TRBD2 matching over 7 bases. Losses at the gene ends were 1 base for V and 0 bases for J; bases not matched to a gene: 7. CDR3 length: 18 residues. Germline-derived CDR1 and CDR2 are SGHRS and YFSETQ. The chain's CDR3 is CASSLLIAGASGANVLTF. For the CDR3, the DNA is TGCGCCAGCAGCTTGTTAATAGCGGGCGCCTCTGGGGCCAACGTCCTGACTTTC.

This chain links TRBV5-1 with TRBJ2-3; TRBD2 matches at 10 bases. Germline lookup yields CDR1 SGHRS and CDR2 YFSETQ. The V segment lost 0 bases and the J segment 4 bases; nucleotides outside the gene matches: 5. The length of the CDR3 is 16 residues. The CDR3 bases are TGCGCCAGCAGCTTGGGGGCTAGCGGGAGCTCAGATACGCAGTATTTT. Protein sequence: CASSLGASGSSDTQYF.

The V gene is TRBV5-1, the J gene TRBJ1-1, with a tentative D call TRBD1 (6 bases). V shed 4 bases and J shed 5 bases, with 15 bases lying between them. The CDR3 extends over 14 amino acids. Germline CDR1 and CDR2: SGHRS and YFSETQ. In nucleotides, the CDR3 is TGCGCCAGCAGCCAAAGGGCAGGGGAAACTGAAGCTTTCTTT. It encodes CASSQRAGETEAFF.

This chain connects TRBV7-6 to TRBJ2-5, with TRBD2 matching over 10 bases. With 1 base clipped from V and 5 bases from J, the junction kept 10 bases outside the gene matches. The CDR3 length is 17 residues. CDR1 and CDR2 (germline): SGHVS, FNYEAQ. The CDR3 sequence: CASSLGILAGNGETQYF. CDR3 DNA sequence: TGTGCCAGCAGCTTAGGGATACTAGCGGGAAACGGGGAGACCCAGTACTTC.

Concerning this clone itself: A read error may produce the germline difference seen at one junction end. The genes are TRBV28 and TRBJ2-3; possibly TRBD1 for D (6 bases). Looked up from germline, CDR1 is MDHEN and CDR2 is SYDVKM. The CDR3 is made up of 15 amino acids. The CDR3 region is CASTLRTATKGTQYF. CDR3 bases: TGTGCCAGCACTTTACGGACAGCCACGAAGGGTACGCAGTATTTT.

V is TRBV19 and J is TRBJ2-2; TRBD1 agrees at 7 bases. Germline V gives CDR1 LNHDA, CDR2 SQIVND (reference sequence). There are 14 residues in the CDR3. The trim removed 10 bases at V and 6 bases at J, leaving 11 bases unmatched. The CDR3 DNA reads TGTGCCACAGCCCCCAGGGGGATCCCCGGGGAGCTGTTTTTT. The encoded protein is CATAPRGIPGELFF.